Each of the 20 T cell receptor beta chains below was sequenced from the same sample in a study of beta chain features in type 1 diabetes. No cognate antigen is known for these TCRs. Every bit of the isolated RNA underwent reverse transcription, so sequencing read expressed TCRB transcripts. TCRdb's table, derived via immunoSEQ multiplex PCR, lists solely in-frame clones and lacks some. The table includes about 740,000 clones, 13% detected once. The study's findings and limits: The study found moderately but significantly shorter TCRB CDR3s in all four CD4+ subsets of Type 1 diabetes patients.

Sequencing used naive CD4+ T cells from blood. These receptors were taken from a man between 18 and 35 years old with type 1 diabetes.

In its sample, this clone was seen a few times. The chain links TRBV12-5 to TRBJ1-1; D unclear. There are 15 residues in the CDR3. Trimming removed 1 base from V and 1 base from J, with 10 bases in between. Per the germline V gene, CDR1 is LGHNT and CDR2 is FRNRAP. The CDR3 region has the DNA TGTGCTAGTGGTTTGGACTCATGGCAGAACACTGAAGCTTTCTTT. Translated, it gives CASGLDSWQNTEAFF.

The chain couples TRBV5-1 to TRBJ2-7; D unclear. CDR1 is SGHRS and CDR2 is YFSETQ in the germline V gene. The ends were cut back, 1 base at V and 0 bases at J, with 11 bases in the middle. The CDR3 has 15 residues. CDR3 amino acids: CASSLRPAPSYEQYF. The CDR3 DNA sequence: TGCGCCAGCAGCTTGCGACCTGCACCCTCCTACGAGCAGTACTTC.

This clone was seen a few times. The chain couples TRBV29-1 to TRBJ2-3; a possible D gene is TRBD2 (6 bases). The CDR3 has 12 residues. Germline V lookup: CDR1 SQVTM, CDR2 ANQGSEA. Trimming removed 5 bases from V and 6 bases from J, with 12 bases in between. CDR3 loop: CSVHVGGDTQYF. The CDR3 coding sequence is TGCAGCGTTCACGTTGGGGGGGATACGCAGTATTTT.

This clone has only a few counts. Other nucleotide sequences from this sample produce the same CDR3. The chain has TRBV29-1 and TRBJ2-7; perhaps D is TRBD1 or TRBD2 (5 bases each). The germline gives CDR1 SQVTM, CDR2 ANQGSEA. The CDR3 is made up of 12 amino acids. With 3 bases removed from V and 1 base from J, the gap between germline ends came to 7 bases. CDR3 amino acids: CSVDGGSYEQYF. CDR3 DNA sequence: TGCAGCGTTGATGGGGGATCCTACGAGCAGTACTTC.

The rearrangement links TRBV30 to TRBJ2-3; 13 nucleotides agree with TRBD2. Trimming removed 7 bases from V and 0 bases from J; junction bases left unmatched: 10. CDR1 is GTSNPN, CDR2 SVGIG, per germline (reference sequence). CDR3 size: 17 residues. The CDR3 DNA sequence: TGTGCCTCCACAAGTGGACTAGCGGGGGTTAGCACAGATACGCAGTATTTT. Translated: CASTSGLAGVSTDTQYF.

For the CDR3, the DNA is TGTGCCACTAGAGGGACAGACTATGGCTACACCTTC. As protein: CATRGTDYGYTF. The genes are TRBV10-3 and TRBJ1-2; TRBD1 aligns across 7 bases. The V and J ends lost 10 bases and 3 bases, in that order; junction bases with no gene match: 5. This CDR3 is built from 12 residues. Germline values: CDR1 ENHRY, CDR2 SYGVKD.

The V gene is TRBV10-3, the J gene TRBJ2-4; weak D call: TRBD1 (7 bases). CDR1 is ENHRY and CDR2 is SYGVKD in the germline V gene. V gave up 4 bases and J gave up 3 bases, with 16 bases separating them. This CDR3 has 16 amino acids. The CDR3 DNA reads TGTGCCATCAGTGGGGAGGTAGGGACAGACAAAAACATTCAGTACTTC. This codes for CAISGEVGTDKNIQYF.

This clone was counted between two and nine times. The rearrangement joins TRBV5-1 to TRBJ2-7; D might be TRBD1 (6 bases). The CDR3 covers 14 residues. Germline V lookup: CDR1 SGHRS, CDR2 YFSETQ. Trimming stripped 4 bases from V and 6 bases from J, with 17 bases between. The DNA of the CDR3 is TGCGCCAGCAGCCCCGGACAGCAACCAGGCGAGCAGTACTTC. Protein sequence: CASSPGQQPGEQYF.

This clone was picked up a small number of times. This rearrangement joins TRBV5-4 to TRBJ2-3; no clear D gene. This CDR3 has 15 amino acids. The V end lost 0 bases, the J end lost 0 bases, and 8 bases lay between the germline ends. CDR1 is SGHNT, CDR2 YYREEE, per germline (reference sequence). For the CDR3, the DNA is TGTGCCAGCAGCTTGGTGACGGCTAGCACAGATACGCAGTATTTT. It is translated as CASSLVTASTDTQYF. The full variable domain, in which reference TRBV5-4 and TRBJ2-3 provide the parts outside the CDR3, is ETGVTQSPTHLIKTRGQQVTLRCSSQSGHNTVSWYQQALGQGPQFIFQYYREEENGRGNFPPRFSGLQFPNYSSELNVNALELDDSALYLCASSLVTASTDTQYFGPGTRLTVL.

There are a few counts of this clone. V is TRBV28 and J is TRBJ1-4; unclear D gene. Germline loops: CDR1 MDHEN, CDR2 SYDVKM. This CDR3 spans 18 amino acids. V was shortened by 8 bases and J by 0 bases, with 22 bases between the two germline ends. CDR3: CASVNGPIKSATNEKLFF. The CDR3 DNA reads TGTGCCAGCGTCAACGGGCCTATCAAGTCGGCAACTAATGAAAAACTGTTTTTT.

The chain recombines TRBV25-1 with TRBJ2-3; 7 nucleotides align to TRBD1. The J segment lost 4 bases and the V segment lost 6 bases, leaving 10 bases of the junction unmatched. The CDR3 runs to 15 residues. The germline CDR1 and CDR2 sequences are MGHDK and SYGVNS. The CDR3 DNA reads as TGTGCCAGCAGCGACGCACAGGGGTACGCAGATACGCAGTATTTT. Protein product: CASSDAQGYADTQYF.

The CDR3 loop reads CASSRWDRETQYF. Written as DNA, the CDR3 is TGTGCCAGCAGCAGGTGGGACAGGGAGACCCAGTACTTC. The rearrangement uses TRBV5-6 and TRBJ2-5; 8 bases are shared with TRBD1. The CDR3 contains 13 residues. V was pared by 4 bases and J by 5 bases, with 4 bases of the junction left unmatched. From germline, CDR1 is SGHDT and CDR2 YYEEEE. Drawing the rest from reference TRBV5-6 and TRBJ2-5, the complete variable domain is DAGVTQSPTHLIKTRGQQVTLRCSPKSGHDTVSWYQQALGQGPQFIFQYYEEEERQRGNFPDRFSGHQFPNYSSELNVNALLLGDSALYLCASSRWDRETQYFGPGTRLLVL.

The chain has TRBV11-1 and TRBJ1-5; no definite D call. The V end was cut by 0 bases, the J end by 0 bases, with 9 bases between. CDR1 is SGHAT, CDR2 FQDESV, per germline (reference sequence). The CDR3 is 16 amino acids. The CDR3: CASSLASWDSNQPQHF. For the CDR3, the DNA is TGTGCCAGCAGCTTAGCCAGTTGGGATAGCAATCAGCCCCAGCATTTT.

This clone was found a few times. The genes are TRBV5-1 and TRBJ1-2; 10 positions agree with TRBD1. The CDR3 covers 14 residues. From germline, CDR1 is SGHRS and CDR2 YFSETQ. The V gene end was trimmed by 3 bases and the J gene end by 8 bases; junction bases not matched to a gene: 7. The CDR3 region is CASSYRDRGPGYTF. The CDR3 DNA sequence: TGCGCCAGCAGCTACCGGGACAGGGGACCGGGCTACACCTTC.

This clone was seen a handful of times. The chain joins TRBV9 to TRBJ2-5; D is undetermined. Trimming removed 3 bases at V and 7 bases at J, with 13 bases between. Germline lookup yields CDR1 SGDLS and CDR2 YYNGEE. The CDR3 has 13 residues. CDR3 coding DNA: TGTGCCAGCAGCGCCCTACCTGCTGGGACCCAGTACTTC. Its protein product is CASSALPAGTQYF.

The sample holds a few counts of this clone. V gene TRBV19 combines with J gene TRBJ2-1; 10 bases are shared with TRBD1. The CDR3 is 15 residues long. Germline V gene lookup returns CDR1 LNHDA and CDR2 SQIVND (reference sequence). The V and J ends lost 2 bases and 9 bases, in that order; junction bases with no gene match: 7. CDR3: CASSIPGTGDAEQFF. The CDR3 nucleotides are TGTGCCAGTAGTATACCCGGGACAGGGGACGCTGAGCAGTTCTTC.

This chain connects TRBV30 to TRBJ2-7; no clear D gene. Trimming took 0 bases from V and 6 from J, leaving 6 bases between them. The V gene's germline CDR1 is GTSNPN and CDR2 SVGIG (reference sequence). CDR3 length: 11 amino acids. In nucleotides, the CDR3 is TGTGCCTGGAGTGTTGGGGTCGAGCAGTACTTC. As protein: CAWSVGVEQYF.

This clone was seen a few times. The V and J genes are TRBV6-1 and TRBJ2-5; TRBD2 matches 8 bases. This CDR3 has 13 residues. Germline CDR1 and CDR2: MNHNS and SASEGT. With V trimmed by 6 bases and J by 9 bases, 9 bases remained unmatched. CDR3 sequence: CASRVAGNVAQYF. The CDR3 region has the DNA TGTGCCAGCAGAGTAGCGGGGAACGTGGCCCAGTACTTC.

This clone was counted a few times. This chain links TRBV30 with TRBJ1-2, with a possible D match to TRBD1 (6 bases). V was cut by 5 bases and J by 2 bases, with 18 bases left in between. CDR1 GTSNPN and CDR2 SVGIG come from the germline V gene (reference sequence). The CDR3 is 15 amino acids. The CDR3 spells CAWEHRDFANYGYTF. Here the CDR3 DNA reads TGTGCCTGGGAGCACAGGGACTTCGCCAACTATGGCTACACCTTC.

The chain links TRBV19 to TRBJ2-3, with TRBD2 matching over 8 bases. Germline-derived CDR1 and CDR2 are LNHDA and SQIVND (reference sequence). The CDR3 sequence is 14 residues long. V was pared by 5 bases and J by 6 bases, with 7 bases of the junction left unmatched. CDR3 residues: CASSPSTSADTQYF. The CDR3 DNA sequence: TGTGCCAGTAGTCCCTCGACTAGCGCCGATACGCAGTATTTT.